What follows are 5 T cell receptor beta chains derived from one specimen sequenced in a study of blood T cell repertoires in COVID-19. Measured with immunoSEQ multiplex PCR; TCRdb has only the in-frame clones, and not every one. Of under 250,000 clones in the sample, roughly 80% were seen once. The sample consisted of peripheral blood. The receptors come from a woman between 65 and 79 years old with active or convalescent COVID-19.

This clone was found once. This sequence joins TRBV6-6 and TRBJ2-2; TRBD1 matches at 12 bases. The CDR3 is made up of 15 amino acids. Germline CDR1 is MNHNY and CDR2 is SVGAGI (reference sequence). V dropped 8 bases and J dropped 5; count of bases not matched to a gene: 6. The CDR3: CASQMGQGATGELFF. The CDR3 DNA reads as TGTGCCAGCCAAATGGGACAGGGGGCGACCGGGGAGCTGTTTTTT.

This clone was recorded a few times. The rearrangement uses TRBV6-2 or TRBV6-3 and TRBJ1-2, with D perhaps TRBD1 (5 bases). With 6 bases removed from V and 13 bases from J, the gap between germline ends came to 24 bases. The CDR3 runs to 14 residues. From germline, CDR1 is MNHEY and CDR2 SVGEGT. The DNA for the CDR3 is TGTGCCAGCAGCCCACCGCAGGGTTTCCGGACCGTCACCTTC. Translation gives CASSPPQGFRTVTF.

There are a few counts of this clone. The chain has TRBV11-3 and TRBJ2-2; 10 bases fit TRBD1. Per germline, CDR1 SGHNT and CDR2 YENEEA. CDR3 size: 14 residues. J lost 6 bases, V lost 5 bases, and 3 bases had no gene match. The CDR3: CASSPGQGSGELFF. The DNA for the CDR3 is TGTGCCAGCAGCCCGGGACAGGGGTCCGGGGAGCTGTTTTTT.

The chain links TRBV3-1 (or the pseudogene TRBV3-2) to TRBJ1-6; possible D gene TRBD1, 6 bases. This CDR3 is 14 amino acids long. Germline loops: CDR1 LGHDT, CDR2 YNNKEL (reference sequence). V was trimmed by 6 bases and J by 10 bases, leaving 16 bases between them. The chain's CDR3 is CASSQGLAASPLHF. As DNA, the CDR3 is TGTGCCAGCAGTCAGGGGTTGGCAGCGTCACCCCTCCACTTT.

The chain is built from TRBV19 and TRBJ1-4; D remains ambiguous. CDR3 length: 14 residues. The germline gives CDR1 LNHDA, CDR2 SQIVND (reference sequence). V was trimmed by 0 bases and J by 6 bases, leaving 8 bases between them. Here the CDR3 reads CASSIDSSDEKLFF. The CDR3 DNA follows: TGTGCCAGTAGTATAGATTCCAGTGATGAAAAACTGTTTTTT.